A single sample gave rise to the 30 T cell receptor beta chains below, sequenced in a study of T cells in Graves' hyperthyroidism and ophthalmopathy (dated by TCRdb to between 2018 and 2021). Receptor libraries were prepared by multiplex PCR. Sequencing used an Illumina HiSeq 2000. The TCR beta CDR3 regions were amplified from the RNA transcripts. The TCR CDR3 was subjected to a first round of RT-PCR using the HTBI primer set and the Qiagen OneStep RT-PCR kit. TCRdb applied fastp at Q25 and MiXCR to the public reads, then kept only in-frame beta chains. For every CDR3 protein sequence, its rows merge into one entry that carries the most common genes and DNA. Within this sample are 700,000 to 850,000 distinct CDR3 sequences, with approximately 40% of them counted one time only. Jointly, the top ten make up less than 40% of the sample. The sequencing input was blood. These receptors came from a woman aged 40 to 49 with Graves' hyperthyroidism.

On this clonotype: The junction departs from the called germline gene at one end, perhaps through a read error. The CDR3 nucleotides are TGTGCCAGCAGTTGGGGACCCGTGGGGAACACTGAAGCTTTCTTT. This codes for CASSWGPVGNTEAFF. The chain is built from TRBV10-3 and TRBJ1-1; TRBD1 might be the D (5 bases). This CDR3 is built from 15 residues. Germline V CDR1 and CDR2: ENHRY, SYGVKD.

V is TRBV7-8 and J is TRBJ1-2, with D maybe TRBD1 (5 bases). The V and J ends lost 5 bases and 4 bases respectively, with 17 bases between them. CDR1 is SGHVS and CDR2 is FQNEAQ in the germline V gene. The CDR3 consists of 15 residues. The DNA for the CDR3 is TGTGCCAGCAGCGCACCAGGGAGAGAACCCTATGGCTACACCTTC. This codes for CASSAPGREPYGYTF.

The chain carries TRBV7-2 and TRBJ2-7, with TRBD2 matching 7 bases. Per germline, CDR1 SGHTA and CDR2 FQGNSA. CDR3 length: 17 amino acids. V lost 5 bases, J lost 5 bases, and 18 bases stayed unmatched. The CDR3 nucleotides are TGTGCCAGCAGCCCGACCCCCCGGAAGAGGGCGGGGGACGAGCAGTACTTC. Translating it yields CASSPTPRKRAGDEQYF. Combining the CDR3 with reference TRBV7-2 and TRBJ2-7 gives the whole variable domain GAGVSQSPSNKVTEKGKDVELRCDPISGHTALYWYRQSLGQGLEFLIYFQGNSAPDKSGLPSDRFSAERTGGSVSTLTIQRTQQEDSAVYLCASSPTPRKRAGDEQYFGPGTRLTVT.

V and J are TRBV7-6 and TRBJ1-1; tentatively, D is TRBD1 (5 bases). There are 12 residues in the CDR3. CDR1 SGHVS and CDR2 FNYEAQ come from the germline V gene. Trimming took 5 bases from V and 9 from J, leaving 13 bases between them. The CDR3 is CASSQGGAQAFF. Written as DNA, the CDR3 is TGTGCCAGCAGCCAGGGAGGCGCCCAAGCTTTCTTT.

The J gene is TRBJ1-1, the V gene TRBV9; a weak D match, TRBD1 (6 bases). V was shortened by 0 bases and J by 11 bases, with 11 bases between the two germline ends. The CDR3 contains 12 residues. CDR1 SGDLS and CDR2 YYNGEE come from the germline V gene. CDR3 residues: CASSVDLTGAFF. CDR3 sequence (DNA): TGTGCCAGCAGCGTAGATCTAACAGGGGCTTTCTTT.

This clonotype was counted many times. The chain joins TRBV20-1 to TRBJ2-7, with 10 bases lining up with TRBD2. CDR3 length equals 15 residues. Trimming removed 6 bases from V and 4 bases from J; junction bases left unmatched: 12. Germline CDR1 is DFQATT and CDR2 is SNEGSKA (reference sequence). CDR3 protein: CSAAAILAGRYEQYF. The CDR3 nucleotides read TGCAGTGCCGCAGCTATACTAGCGGGAAGGTACGAGCAGTACTTC.

The chain couples TRBV15 to TRBJ2-5; D unresolved. Looked up from germline, CDR1 is LNHNV and CDR2 is YYDKDF (reference sequence). Trimming left V 0 bases short and J 1 base short, with 9 bases between. The CDR3 is 15 residues long. CDR3: CATSRDLAAQETQYF. The CDR3 DNA sequence: TGTGCCACCAGCAGAGATCTGGCAGCCCAAGAGACCCAGTACTTC.

This clonotype came up many times. The rearrangement uses TRBV29-1 and TRBJ1-1, with 11 bases lining up with TRBD1. CDR1 is SQVTM, CDR2 ANQGSEA, per germline. The CDR3 extends over 12 amino acids. V lost 7 bases and J lost 4; bases outside the gene matches: 2. In DNA, the CDR3 is TGCAGCGCAGGGACAGGGGGCACTGAAGCTTTCTTT. Encoded protein: CSAGTGGTEAFF.

This chain connects TRBV27 to TRBJ1-2; 7 bases are shared with TRBD1. This CDR3 has 15 amino acids. The germline gives CDR1 MNHEY, CDR2 SMNVEV (reference sequence). After removal of 2 bases from V and 1 base from J, the junction contained 4 bases not matched to a gene. The CDR3 DNA reads TGTGCCAGCAGTTTACGGACAGGACTTAACTATGGCTACACCTTC. Residues: CASSLRTGLNYGYTF.

The chain joins TRBV11-3 to TRBJ1-1; a weak D match, TRBD1 (6 bases). Germline V lookup: CDR1 SGHNT, CDR2 YENEEA. The V end lost 5 bases, the J end lost 5 bases, and 15 bases lay between the germline ends. The CDR3 covers 14 residues. The CDR3 protein is CASSPTGMGTEAFF. The CDR3 DNA sequence: TGTGCCAGCAGCCCTACAGGGATGGGGACTGAAGCTTTCTTT.

This chain uses TRBV28 with TRBJ2-5; 8 nucleotides line up with TRBD2. CDR3 size: 14 residues. CDR1 is MDHEN, CDR2 SYDVKM, per germline. V gave up 5 bases and J gave up 5 bases; unmatched junction bases: 7. The chain's CDR3 is CASSPGLGRETQYF. CDR3 DNA sequence: TGTGCCAGCAGTCCGGGACTAGGAAGGGAGACCCAGTACTTC.

This clonotype was recorded at least ten times. This rearrangement joins TRBV28 to TRBJ1-2; D uncertain. V shed 6 bases and J shed 1 base, with 9 bases lying between them. CDR1 and CDR2 (germline): MDHEN, SYDVKM. The CDR3 is 13 residues long. The CDR3 region is CASSQTHNYGYTF. DNA for the CDR3: TGTGCCAGCAGCCAGACACATAACTATGGCTACACCTTC.

In its sample, this clonotype was seen many times. V is TRBV7-9 and J is TRBJ1-3, with D hard to call. V was clipped by 7 bases and J by 1 base, with 5 bases between them. The CDR3 totals 12 residues. Germline V gene lookup returns CDR1 SEHNR and CDR2 FQNEAQ (reference sequence). The CDR3 is CASTLSGNTIYF. The CDR3 DNA is TGTGCCAGCACCCTTTCTGGAAACACCATATATTTT.

The chain links TRBV7-9 to TRBJ2-7, with 10 bases identical to TRBD1. The CDR3 spans 11 residues. Per the germline V gene, CDR1 is SEHNR and CDR2 is FQNEAQ (reference sequence). CDR3 amino acids: CASSSPGTGVV. DNA for the CDR3: TGTGCCAGCAGCAGCCCCGGGACAGGGGTAGTC.

The chain joins TRBV6-5 to TRBJ1-2; TRBD1 might be the D (5 bases). The CDR3 is made up of 13 amino acids. V was pared by 2 bases and J by 6 bases, with 10 bases between. Germline CDR1 reads MNHEY; CDR2 reads SVGAGI. The CDR3 sequence: CASSYDRRDGYTF. CDR3 nucleotides: TGTGCCAGCAGTTACGACAGACGGGATGGCTACACCTTC.

The chain couples TRBV4-2 to TRBJ1-4; TRBD1 agrees at 8 bases. The germline gives CDR1 LGHNA, CDR2 YNFKEQ. V shed 0 bases and J 14 bases; nucleotides not matched to a gene: 11. This CDR3 region has 15 residues. For the CDR3, the DNA is TGTGCCAGCAGCCAAGATCCTGGGACCGGGACAGGCCTGTTTTTT. Translating it yields CASSQDPGTGTGLFF.

This clonotype showed up just once. The chain carries TRBV10-3 and TRBJ1-4; TRBD1 agrees at 7 bases. V lost 8 bases to trimming and J lost 10 bases; unmatched junction nucleotides: 10. The CDR3 spans 13 residues. CDR1 is ENHRY and CDR2 is SYGVKD in the germline V gene. As DNA, the CDR3 is TGTGCCATCCACAGGGGCACCGAGGGAAAACTGTTTTTT. Its translation: CAIHRGTEGKLFF.

The chain is built from TRBV6-2 or TRBV6-3 and TRBJ1-3, with D hard to call. Looked up from germline, CDR1 is MNHEY and CDR2 is SVGEGT. The CDR3 is made up of 12 amino acids. With 2 bases removed from V and 7 bases from J, the gap between germline ends came to 6 bases. The CDR3 DNA is TGTGCCAGCAGTTACGAGAGGAACACCATATATTTT. Its translation is CASSYERNTIYF.

This clonotype was counted ten times or more. The J gene is TRBJ1-5, the V gene TRBV7-2, with 8 bases identical to TRBD1. The length of the CDR3 is 14 residues. Germline V gene sequence: CDR1 SGHTA, CDR2 FQGNSA. V lost 3 bases and J lost 7; bases outside the gene matches: 5. The CDR3 coding sequence is TGTGCCAGCAGCTTCGACAGGGGCGGACAGCCCCAGCATTTT. This gives the protein CASSFDRGGQPQHF. Based on the CDR3 plus reference TRBV7-2 and TRBJ1-5, the full variable domain is GAGVSQSPSNKVTEKGKDVELRCDPISGHTALYWYRQSLGQGLEFLIYFQGNSAPDKSGLPSDRFSAERTGGSVSTLTIQRTQQEDSAVYLCASSFDRGGQPQHFGDGTRLSIL.

V gene TRBV9 combines with J gene TRBJ2-6; D may be TRBD1 or TRBD2 (5 bases each). Germline assignment: CDR1 SGDLS and CDR2 YYNGEE. This CDR3 has 12 amino acids. The V gene lost 0 bases and the J gene lost 10 bases, with 5 bases spanning the gap. CDR3 residues: CASSVGGNVLTF. The DNA of the CDR3 is TGTGCCAGCAGCGTAGGGGGGAACGTCCTGACTTTC.

Comments on this clonotype: Germline and junction disagree at one end, which may indicate a read error. V and J are TRBV5-4 and TRBJ1-2; D gene ambiguous. Germline V CDR1 and CDR2: SGHNT, YYREEE (reference sequence). The CDR3 runs to 14 residues. The DNA of the CDR3 is TGTGCCAGCAGTGTGGAACGGACCAATTATGGCTACATCTTC. This encodes CASSVERTNYGYIF. The full variable domain, completed using reference TRBV5-4 and TRBJ1-2, is ETGVTQSPTHLIKTRGQQVTLRCSSQSGHNTVSWYQQALGQGPQFIFQYYREEENGRGNFPPRFSGLQFPNYSSELNVNALELDDSALYLCASSVERTNYGYIFGSGTRLTVV.

The chain joins TRBV6-2 or TRBV6-3 to TRBJ1-1, with D unclear. This CDR3 region has 14 residues. Trimming took off 2 bases at V and 6 bases at J, with 13 bases between the two ends. Germline V lookup: CDR1 MNHEY, CDR2 SVGEGT. The CDR3 DNA sequence: TGTGCCAGCAGTTACGTCAGGTTTATCGCTGAAGCTTTCTTT. It codes for CASSYVRFIAEAFF.

CDR3 residues: CASSIVDLTGELFF. In nucleotides, the CDR3 is TGTGCCAGTAGTATAGTTGACCTCACCGGGGAGCTGTTTTTT. The chain joins TRBV19 to TRBJ2-2; D not certain. The CDR3 length is 14 residues. V dropped 1 base and J dropped 4 bases, with 7 bases sitting between them. Germline-derived CDR1 and CDR2 are LNHDA and SQIVND (reference sequence). Looking up the rest from reference TRBV19 and TRBJ2-2 gives the full variable domain: DGGITQSPKYLFRKEGQNVTLSCEQNLNHDAMYWYRQDPGQGLRLIYYSQIVNDFQKGDIAEGYSVSREKKESFPLTVTSAQKNPTAFYLCASSIVDLTGELFFGEGSRLTVL.

Ten or more counts support this clonotype. The chain joins TRBV9 to TRBJ1-2; D may be TRBD1 (5 bases). Germline V gives CDR1 SGDLS, CDR2 YYNGEE. V lost 5 bases and J lost 7, with 12 bases in between. The CDR3 is made up of 12 amino acids. CDR3 loop: CASSATGVGYTF. DNA for the CDR3: TGTGCCAGCAGTGCCACAGGAGTTGGCTACACCTTC.

Many counts were recorded for this clonotype. The gene calls are TRBV7-2 and TRBJ2-5; perhaps TRBD1 as D (6 bases). The CDR3 is 15 amino acids. CDR1 SGHTA and CDR2 FQGNSA come from the germline V gene. V was trimmed by 3 bases and J by 3 bases, leaving 14 bases between them. The CDR3 reads CASSFGPTGEETQYF. CDR3 bases: TGTGCCAGCAGCTTCGGGCCGACAGGTGAAGAGACCCAGTACTTC.

About this clonotype itself: Since a much larger clone is just one base distant, this may be a read error. The gene calls are TRBV6-5 and TRBJ1-2; 7 positions match TRBD1. Germline CDR1 and CDR2: MNHEY and SVGAGI. Trimming at V came to 10 bases and at J to 8 bases, leaving 16 bases not matched to a gene. This CDR3 comprises 14 residues. The CDR3 here is CATLGLDRRRGYTF. The CDR3, as DNA: TGTGCCACCCTAGGGTTGGACAGGAGGCGAGGCTACACCTTC.

This clonotype was detected only once. This chain uses TRBV12-3 or TRBV12-4 with TRBJ2-7; TRBD1 might be the D (5 bases). Trimming took 2 bases from V and 2 from J, leaving 22 bases between them. This CDR3 is built from 18 residues. The CDR3 region is CASSLIYLSSDMTYEQYF. The CDR3 nucleotides read TGTGCCAGCAGTTTAATCTATCTTTCCTCGGACATGACCTACGAGCAGTACTTC.

Note on this clonotype: One junction end disagrees with the germline gene, perhaps due to a read error. CDR3 bases: TGCGCCAGCAGCGACCAGGGGGCGCTGGGTGAAAAACTGTTTTTT. The encoded protein is CASSDQGALGEKLFF. The chain links TRBV9 to TRBJ1-4; the match to TRBD1 covers 8 bases. The CDR3 totals 15 residues. Germline V lookup: CDR1 SGDLS, CDR2 YYNGEE.

A word on this clonotype: A much more abundant neighbour one base away suggests this may be a read error. The chain is built from TRBV2 and TRBJ1-5; tentatively, D is TRBD1 (6 bases). The CDR3 covers 16 residues. Germline CDR1 is SNHLY and CDR2 is FYNNEI. The CDR3 DNA follows: TGTGCCAGCAGCCCCGTCCGGACAGCTAGCAGTCAGCCCCAGCATTTT. It codes for CASSPVRTASSQPQHF. Full variable domain (missing parts from reference TRBV2 and TRBJ1-5): EPEVTQTPSHQVTQMGQEVILRCVPISNHLYFYWYRQILGQKVEFLVSFYNNEISEKSEIFDDQFSVERPDGSNFTLKIRSTKLEDSAMYFCASSPVRTASSQPQHFGDGTRLSIL.

CDR3 nucleotides: TGTGCCAGCAGCTTATTTACCCCTCGATTTAGCACAGATACGCAGTATTTT. Its translation is CASSLFTPRFSTDTQYF. The V and J genes are TRBV11-2 and TRBJ2-3; D gene ambiguous. The CDR3 totals 17 residues. Per the germline V gene, CDR1 is SGHAT and CDR2 is FQNNGV. Trimming removed 2 bases from V and 0 bases from J, with 15 bases in between.